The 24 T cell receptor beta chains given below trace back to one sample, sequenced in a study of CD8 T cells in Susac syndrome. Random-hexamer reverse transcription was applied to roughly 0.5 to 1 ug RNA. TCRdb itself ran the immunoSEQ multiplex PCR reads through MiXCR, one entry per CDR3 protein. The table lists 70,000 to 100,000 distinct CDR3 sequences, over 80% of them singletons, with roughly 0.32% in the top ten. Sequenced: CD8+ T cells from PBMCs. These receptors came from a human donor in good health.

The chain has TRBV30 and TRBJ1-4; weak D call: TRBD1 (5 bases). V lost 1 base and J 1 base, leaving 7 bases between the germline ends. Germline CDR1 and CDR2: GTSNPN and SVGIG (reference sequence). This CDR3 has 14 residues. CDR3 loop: CAWSAGRTNEKLFF. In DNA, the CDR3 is TGTGCCTGGAGTGCGGGGCGAACTAATGAAAAACTGTTTTTT.

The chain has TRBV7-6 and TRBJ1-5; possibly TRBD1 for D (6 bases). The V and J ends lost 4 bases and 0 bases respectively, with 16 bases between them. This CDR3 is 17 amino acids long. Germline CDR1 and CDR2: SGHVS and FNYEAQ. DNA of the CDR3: TGTGCCAGCAGCTCGATGGACAGAGAATATAGCAATCAGCCCCAGCATTTT. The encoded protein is CASSSMDREYSNQPQHF.

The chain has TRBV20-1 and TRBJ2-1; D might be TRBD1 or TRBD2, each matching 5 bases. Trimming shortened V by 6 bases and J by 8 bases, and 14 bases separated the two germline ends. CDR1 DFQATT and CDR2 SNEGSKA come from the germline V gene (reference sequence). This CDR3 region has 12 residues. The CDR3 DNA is TGCAGTGCCTCGGGGCCCCGAGATGAGCAGTTCTTC. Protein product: CSASGPRDEQFF.

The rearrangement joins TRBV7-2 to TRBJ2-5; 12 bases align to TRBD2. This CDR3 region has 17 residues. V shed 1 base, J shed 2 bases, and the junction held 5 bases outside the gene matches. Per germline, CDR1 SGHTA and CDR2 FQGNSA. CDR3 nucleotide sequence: TGTGCCAGCAGCTTAGTGAGACTAGCGGGGGTGCAAGAGACCCAGTACTTC. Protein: CASSLVRLAGVQETQYF.

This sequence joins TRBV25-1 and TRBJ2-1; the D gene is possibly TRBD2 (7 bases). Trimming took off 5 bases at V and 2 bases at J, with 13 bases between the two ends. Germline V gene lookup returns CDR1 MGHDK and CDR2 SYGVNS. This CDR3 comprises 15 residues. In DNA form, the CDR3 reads TGTGCCAGCAGTTACAGGGAGGGACCCTACAATGAGCAGTTCTTC. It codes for CASSYREGPYNEQFF.

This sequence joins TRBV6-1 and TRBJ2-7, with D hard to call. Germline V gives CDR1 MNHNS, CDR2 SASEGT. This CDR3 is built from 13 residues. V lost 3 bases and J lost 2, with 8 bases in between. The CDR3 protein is CASSDPPTYEQYF. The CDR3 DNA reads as TGTGCCAGCAGTGACCCACCTACCTACGAGCAGTACTTC.

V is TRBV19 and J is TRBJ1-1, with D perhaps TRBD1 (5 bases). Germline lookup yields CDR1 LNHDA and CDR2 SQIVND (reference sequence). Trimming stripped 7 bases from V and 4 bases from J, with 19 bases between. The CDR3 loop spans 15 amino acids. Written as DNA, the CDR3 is TGTGCCAGTACCAACTGGGACCGGGGACCCACTGAAGCTTTCTTT. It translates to CASTNWDRGPTEAFF.

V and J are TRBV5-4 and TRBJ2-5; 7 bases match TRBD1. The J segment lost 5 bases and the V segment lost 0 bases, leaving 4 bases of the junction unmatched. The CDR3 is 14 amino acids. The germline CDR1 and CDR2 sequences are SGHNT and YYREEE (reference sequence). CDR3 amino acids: CASSLDRGRETQYF. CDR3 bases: TGTGCCAGCAGCTTGGACAGGGGACGGGAGACCCAGTACTTC.

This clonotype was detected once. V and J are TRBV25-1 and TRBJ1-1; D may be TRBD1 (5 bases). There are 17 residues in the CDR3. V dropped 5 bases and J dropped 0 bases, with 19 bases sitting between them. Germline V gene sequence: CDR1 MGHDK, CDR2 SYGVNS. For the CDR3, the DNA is TGTGCCAGCAGTACCGAACGGGAGGGGCTCTTGAACACTGAAGCTTTCTTT. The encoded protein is CASSTEREGLLNTEAFF.

This CDR3 is CASRPGQGSFGKNIQYF. The CDR3 nucleotides read TGTGCCAGCAGGCCGGGACAGGGGAGTTTCGGCAAAAACATTCAGTACTTC. The chain couples TRBV2 to TRBJ2-4; 10 bases line up with TRBD1. From germline, CDR1 is SNHLY and CDR2 FYNNEI. Trimming took 6 bases from V and 3 from J; bases not matched to a gene: 11. The CDR3 runs to 17 residues.

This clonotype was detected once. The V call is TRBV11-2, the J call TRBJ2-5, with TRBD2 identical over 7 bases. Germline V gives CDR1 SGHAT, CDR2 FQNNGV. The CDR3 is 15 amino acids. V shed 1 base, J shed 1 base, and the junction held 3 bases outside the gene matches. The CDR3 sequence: CASSLVLAPQETQYF. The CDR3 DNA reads TGTGCCAGCAGCTTAGTACTAGCGCCCCAAGAGACCCAGTACTTC.

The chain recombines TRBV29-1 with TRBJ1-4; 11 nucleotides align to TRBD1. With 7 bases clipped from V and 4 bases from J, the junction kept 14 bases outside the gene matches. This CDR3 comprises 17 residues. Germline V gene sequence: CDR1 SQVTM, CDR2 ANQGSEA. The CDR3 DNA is TGCAGCGCCGCGGACAGGGGGCCGAATGGGGATAATGAAAAACTGTTTTTT. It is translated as CSAADRGPNGDNEKLFF.

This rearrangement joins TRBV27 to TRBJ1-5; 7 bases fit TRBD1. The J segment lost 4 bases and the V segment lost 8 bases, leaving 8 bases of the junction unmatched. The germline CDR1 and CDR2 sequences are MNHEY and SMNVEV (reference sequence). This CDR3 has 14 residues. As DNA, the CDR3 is TGTGCCAGCGGTTATACAGGGGTAAATCAGCCCCAGCATTTT. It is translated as CASGYTGVNQPQHF.

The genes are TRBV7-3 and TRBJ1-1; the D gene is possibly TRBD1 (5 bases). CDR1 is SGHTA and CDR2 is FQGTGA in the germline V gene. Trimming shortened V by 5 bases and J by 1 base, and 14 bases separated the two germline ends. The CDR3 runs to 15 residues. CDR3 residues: CASSLSNGANTEAFF. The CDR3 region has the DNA TGTGCCAGCAGCCTATCAAACGGGGCGAACACTGAAGCTTTCTTT.

Here the CDR3 DNA reads TGTGCCAGCAGCGTGCGTCCGGGGCAGACCTACGAGCAGTACTTC. Translation: CASSVRPGQTYEQYF. This chain connects TRBV9 to TRBJ2-7; D possibly uses TRBD1 or TRBD2 (5 bases each). The V end was cut by 2 bases, the J end by 2 bases, with 14 bases between. Germline CDR1 is SGDLS and CDR2 is YYNGEE. This CDR3 contains 15 residues.

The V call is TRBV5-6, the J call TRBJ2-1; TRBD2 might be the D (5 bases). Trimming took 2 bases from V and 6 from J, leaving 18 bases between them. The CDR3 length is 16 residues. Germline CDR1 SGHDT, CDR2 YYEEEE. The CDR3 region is CASSLDYQSPGNEQFF. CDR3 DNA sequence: TGTGCCAGCAGCTTAGACTATCAGAGCCCGGGCAATGAGCAGTTCTTC.

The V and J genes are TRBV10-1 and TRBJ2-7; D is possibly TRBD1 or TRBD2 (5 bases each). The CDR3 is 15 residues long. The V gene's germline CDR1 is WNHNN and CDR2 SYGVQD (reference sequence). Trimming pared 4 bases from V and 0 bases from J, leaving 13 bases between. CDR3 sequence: CASSGAIGTSYEQYF. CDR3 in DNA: TGCGCCAGCAGTGGAGCGATCGGGACCTCCTACGAGCAGTACTTC.

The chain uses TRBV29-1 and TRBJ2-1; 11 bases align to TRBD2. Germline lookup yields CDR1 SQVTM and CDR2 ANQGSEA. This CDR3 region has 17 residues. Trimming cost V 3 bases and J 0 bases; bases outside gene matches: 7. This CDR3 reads CSVDPASGGSSYNEQFF. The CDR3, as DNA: TGCAGCGTTGACCCGGCTAGCGGGGGGAGCTCCTACAATGAGCAGTTCTTC.

CDR3 amino acids: CSSTGANTGELFF. The CDR3 nucleotides are TGCAGCTCGACAGGGGCCAACACCGGGGAGCTGTTTTTT. The V call is TRBV29-1, the J call TRBJ2-2; 8 bases fit TRBD1. This CDR3 has 13 residues. Germline CDR1 SQVTM, CDR2 ANQGSEA. Trimming took 8 bases from V and 2 from J; bases not matched to a gene: 4.

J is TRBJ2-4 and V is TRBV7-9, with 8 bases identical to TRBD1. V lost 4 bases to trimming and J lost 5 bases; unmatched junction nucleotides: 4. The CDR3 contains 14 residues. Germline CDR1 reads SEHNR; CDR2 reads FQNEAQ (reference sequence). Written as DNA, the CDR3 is TGTGCCAGCAGCTCCGGACAGGGAGAAAACATTCAGTACTTC. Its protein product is CASSSGQGENIQYF.

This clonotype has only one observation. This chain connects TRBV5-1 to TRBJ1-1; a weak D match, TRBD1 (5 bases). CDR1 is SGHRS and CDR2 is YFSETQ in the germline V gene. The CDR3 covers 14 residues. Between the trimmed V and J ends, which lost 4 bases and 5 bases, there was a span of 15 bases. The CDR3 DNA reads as TGCGCCAGCAGCATACTCAGGGTCGAGACTGAAGCTTTCTTT. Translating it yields CASSILRVETEAFF.

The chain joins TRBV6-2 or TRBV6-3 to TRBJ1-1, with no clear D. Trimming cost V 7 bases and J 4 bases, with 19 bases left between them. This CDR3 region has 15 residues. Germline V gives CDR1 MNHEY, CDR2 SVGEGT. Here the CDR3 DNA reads TGTGCCAGCACCTTTGGCAGGATGGGGATCACTGAAGCTTTCTTT. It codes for CASTFGRMGITEAFF.

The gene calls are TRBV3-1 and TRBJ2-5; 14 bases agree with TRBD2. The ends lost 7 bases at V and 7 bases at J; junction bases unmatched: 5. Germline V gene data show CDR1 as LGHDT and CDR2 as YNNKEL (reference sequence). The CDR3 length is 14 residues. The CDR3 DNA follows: TGTGCCAGCATCGGGACTAGCGGGGGATGGACCCAGTACTTC. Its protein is CASIGTSGGWTQYF.

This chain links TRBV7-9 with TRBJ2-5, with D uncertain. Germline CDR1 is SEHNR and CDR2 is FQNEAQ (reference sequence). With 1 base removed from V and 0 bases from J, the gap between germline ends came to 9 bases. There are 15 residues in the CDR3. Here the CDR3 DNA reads TGTGCCAGCAGCTTAGTCGGCCAGTACCAAGAGACCCAGTACTTC. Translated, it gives CASSLVGQYQETQYF.